This is a list of T cell receptor beta chains from one sample in a study of blood T cell repertoires in COVID-19. Some clones are missing from TCRdb's copy, which holds only in-frame ones; the method was immunoSEQ multiplex PCR. The sample has about 220,000 clones; about 80% are singletons. The material sequenced was PBMCs or T cells enriched from blood (not recorded which). These receptors all come from a woman aged 40 to 50 with acute COVID-19. Each CDR3 is given without its conserved first and last residue. Size is omitted from some rows. Given values are once, few, many or a class for expanded clones.

-	15	TRBV18	TRBJ2-4	ASSPRISGSGGNIQY
-	14	TRBV27	TRBJ2-2	ASSLRWATNTGELF
-	10	TRBV7-8	TRBJ1-1	ASSRRGTEAF
few	13	TRBV7-9	TRBJ2-5	ASSLGSYRQETQY
-	11	TRBV19	TRBJ1-2	ASSIDKDYGYT
-	14	TRBV6-4	TRBJ2-1	ASSDHGGSSYNEQF
-	13	TRBV18	TRBJ2-7	ASSLSRGLGSEQY
-	14	TRBV5-4	TRBJ2-3	ASSLISGGVGDTQY
once	11	TRBV7-2	TRBJ2-3	ASSFAEADTQY
-	12	TRBV9	TRBJ2-2	ASSVGQGLGELF
few	13	TRBV19	TRBJ1-5	ATLPAGARNQPQH
-	14	TRBV23-1	TRBJ1-5	ASSEGAGGTVQPQH
-	14	TRBV4-3	TRBJ2-1	ASSQEEGRGGDEQF
once	11	TRBV28	TRBJ1-2	ASRTLPAGGYT
-	14	TRBV15	TRBJ2-7	ATSSHSTGTNYEQY
-	13	TRBV3-1/TRBV3-2	TRBJ2-2	ASSQASGGTGELF
-	9	TRBV20-1	TRBJ1-3	SAPSPGTIY
-	13	TRBV4-3	TRBJ1-5	ASSQDRLINQPQH
-	13	TRBV6-5	TRBJ2-1	ASSSQGVAYNEQF
many	13	TRBV6-2/TRBV6-3	TRBJ1-5	ASSRTGNRYQPQH
-	13	TRBV7-3	TRBJ1-2	ASSLHGATDYGYT
-	12	TRBV30	TRBJ2-2	AWRGVANTGELF
-	13	TRBV5-6	TRBJ2-2	ASRHRQGGTGELF
few	14	TRBV7-2	TRBJ2-2	ASSAGTSGNTGELF
-	11	TRBV4-1	TRBJ2-7	ASSQGLGYEQY
-	9	TRBV19	TRBJ2-5	ASSMEGTQY
few	13	TRBV5-1	TRBJ1-2	ASSSEPRGNYGYT
once	11	TRBV18	TRBJ2-3	ASSLTTTDTQY
-	15	TRBV5-4	TRBJ2-2	ASSLGGGLAGTGELF
-	11	TRBV5-5	TRBJ1-2	ASSLEGSYGYT
-	15	TRBV4-1	TRBJ2-7	ASSQGVAGQGIYEQY
-	16	TRBV4-1	TRBJ2-3	ASSQPYTSGGPTDTQY